Included here is one T cell receptor beta chain sequence, with context. This entry is derived from a study of identical twins. TCRdb recomputed calls from the 5' RACE reads with MiXCR, one row per CDR3 protein. Of over 500,000 distinct CDR3 sequences listed, roughly 21% are singletons. This same sample was also part of a study on T cells expressing NK-cell markers.

The sequence was obtained from a young woman in good health. The sequencing sample was made of CD4+ T cells sorted from blood.

CDR3 in DNA: TGCGCCAGCAGCTCCGGGGACATGCTTAATGAAAAACTGTTTTTT. Translated: CASSSGDMLNEKLFF. This rearrangement joins TRBV5-1 to TRBJ1-4, with a tentative D call TRBD1 (6 bases). CDR1 SGHRS and CDR2 YFSETQ come from the germline V gene. The CDR3 is made up of 15 amino acids. V was shortened by 3 bases and J by 4 bases, with 13 bases between the two germline ends.